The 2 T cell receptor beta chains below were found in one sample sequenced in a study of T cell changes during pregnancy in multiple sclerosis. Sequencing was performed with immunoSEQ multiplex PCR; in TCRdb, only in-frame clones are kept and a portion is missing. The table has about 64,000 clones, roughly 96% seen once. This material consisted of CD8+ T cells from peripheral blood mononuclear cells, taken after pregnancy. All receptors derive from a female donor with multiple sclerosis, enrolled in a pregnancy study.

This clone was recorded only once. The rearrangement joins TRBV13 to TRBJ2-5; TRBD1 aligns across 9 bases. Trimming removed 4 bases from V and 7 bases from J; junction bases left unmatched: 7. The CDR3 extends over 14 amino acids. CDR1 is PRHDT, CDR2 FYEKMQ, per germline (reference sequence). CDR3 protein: CASSSDRGERTQYF. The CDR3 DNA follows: TGTGCCAGCAGCTCCGACAGGGGGGAACGGACCCAGTACTTC.

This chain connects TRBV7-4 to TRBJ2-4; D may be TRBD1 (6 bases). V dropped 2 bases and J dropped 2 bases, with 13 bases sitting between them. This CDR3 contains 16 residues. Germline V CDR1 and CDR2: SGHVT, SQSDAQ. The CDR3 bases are TGTGCCAGCAGCTTACAGGGGTTATTGACCAAAAACATTCAGTACTTC. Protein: CASSLQGLLTKNIQYF. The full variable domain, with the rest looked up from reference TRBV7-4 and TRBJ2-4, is GAGVSQSPRYKVAKRGRDVALRCDSISGHVTLYWYRQTLGQGSEVLTYSQSDAQRDKSGRPSGRFSAERPERSVSTLKIQRTEQGDSAVYLCASSLQGLLTKNIQYFGAGTRLSVL.